These T cell receptor beta chains were read from a single sample in a study of blood T cell repertoires in COVID-19. Generated by immunoSEQ multiplex PCR, the TCRdb table keeps only in-frame clones and is missing some. The sample carries some 350,000 clones, more than 70% recorded once. The specimen was peripheral blood. The receptors here all came from a woman in her seventies with COVID-19, enrolled during active disease. The CDR3 runs from the conserved cysteine through the conserved F or W.

V gene,J gene,CDR3 protein
TRBV5-6,TRBJ2-5,CASSLWGERETQYF
TRBV18,TRBJ2-2,CASSPIYGGELFF
TRBV28,TRBJ1-2,CASSLADRPLYGYTF
TRBV5-5,TRBJ2-5,CASSVGTQETQYF
TRBV15,TRBJ2-5,CATSSPRQALGAQYF
TRBV19,TRBJ1-1,CASSSGRTEAFF
TRBV30,TRBJ1-5,CAWSVSRGQPQHF
TRBV6-2/TRBV6-3,TRBJ2-7,CASSGPGQEFYEQYF
TRBV28,TRBJ2-3,CASSSLAGGLPAGSQYF
TRBV27,TRBJ2-1,CASSFDRGIDEQFF
TRBV28,TRBJ1-2,CASSLPAVYGYTF
TRBV6-5,TRBJ1-1,CASSPEGGAGTEAFF
TRBV18,TRBJ2-3,CASSPQDRRTDTQYF
TRBV10-1,TRBJ1-1,CASTTSTGLGTEAFF
TRBV28,TRBJ1-5,CASSYLAGTGGNQPQHF
TRBV30,TRBJ1-6,CAWEDTYNSPLHF
TRBV5-5,TRBJ1-1,CASSLDRGGPEAFF
TRBV29-1,TRBJ1-2,CSVSVLNYGYTF
TRBV5-6,TRBJ2-7,CASSLVGQKVGEQYF